The 15 T cell receptor beta chains below all came from one sample that was sequenced in a study of OX40 agonist ivuxolimab in advanced cancers. Data came from immunoSEQ multiplex PCR; TCRdb stores just in-frame clones and leaves some out. The sample has roughly 8,000 clones; 90% are singletons. Material: CD4+ or CD8+ T cells sorted from blood, obtained in a trial of the OX40 agonist ivuxolimab. Receptors originate from an adult with an advanced solid tumor such as melanoma, head and neck, liver or kidney cancer.

The rearrangement links TRBV7-3 to TRBJ2-7, with 9 positions matching TRBD2. Germline-derived CDR1 and CDR2 are SGHTA and FQGTGA. This CDR3 contains 14 residues. The ends lost 4 bases at V and 4 bases at J; junction bases unmatched: 5. CDR3 nucleotides: TGTGCCAGCAGCTACCAGACTAGCGGTTACGAGCAGTACGTC. Translation gives CASSYQTSGYEQYV.

The rearrangement uses TRBV7-9 and TRBJ2-1, with D possibly matching TRBD2 (5 bases). This CDR3 has 14 amino acids. Trimming pared 1 base from V and 4 bases from J, leaving 8 bases between. Germline-derived CDR1 and CDR2 are SEHNR and FQNEAQ (reference sequence). This chain's CDR3 is CASSLEPGYNEQFF. CDR3 DNA: TGTGCCAGCAGCTTAGAACCGGGATACAATGAGCAGTTCTTC.

The chain recombines TRBV2 with TRBJ2-7, with D tentatively TRBD1 or TRBD2 (6 bases each). CDR1 SNHLY and CDR2 FYNNEI come from the germline V gene. The CDR3 totals 13 residues. V dropped 5 bases and J dropped 3 bases, with 11 bases sitting between them. The CDR3 loop reads CASSSGGLYEQYF. CDR3 DNA sequence: TGTGCCAGCAGTTCTGGGGGGCTCTACGAGCAGTACTTC.

V is TRBV6-6 and J is TRBJ2-3; 7 bases fit TRBD2. The CDR3 loop spans 15 amino acids. The V gene's germline CDR1 is MNHNY and CDR2 SVGAGI (reference sequence). V was clipped by 6 bases and J by 1 base; unmatched bases: 7. The DNA of the CDR3 is TGTGCCAGCAGCCTACGGGGGGAGGGCACAGATACGCAGTATTTT. Its translation: CASSLRGEGTDTQYF.

The chain carries TRBV18 and TRBJ2-1; a weak D match, TRBD2 (6 bases). This CDR3 has 13 residues. CDR1 and CDR2 (germline): KGHSH, LQKENI. V was pared by 3 bases and J by 8 bases, with 11 bases between. This chain's CDR3 is CASSPHPSDEQFF. CDR3 DNA sequence: TGTGCCAGCTCACCGCATCCTAGCGATGAGCAGTTCTTC.

The chain carries TRBV6-1 and TRBJ2-1, with 11 bases lining up with TRBD2. The CDR3 loop spans 16 amino acids. Germline lookup yields CDR1 MNHNS and CDR2 SASEGT. V lost 4 bases to trimming and J lost 4 bases; unmatched junction nucleotides: 6. The CDR3 sequence is CASSVVLAGGYNEQFF. The DNA of the CDR3 is TGTGCCAGCAGTGTCGTTCTAGCGGGGGGATACAATGAGCAGTTCTTC.

The V call is TRBV12-5, the J call TRBJ2-1, with D unclear. V lost 1 base and J 10 bases, leaving 14 bases between the germline ends. Germline assignment: CDR1 LGHNT and CDR2 FRNRAP. The CDR3 runs to 14 residues. The CDR3 reads CASGLAGWGWEQFF. CDR3 DNA: TGTGCTAGTGGTTTGGCCGGGTGGGGTTGGGAGCAGTTCTTC.

This rearrangement joins TRBV7-8 to TRBJ1-6; D gene ambiguous. The CDR3 spans 15 residues. Germline-derived CDR1 and CDR2 are SGHVS and FQNEAQ. Trimming shortened V by 4 bases and J by 12 bases, and 19 bases separated the two germline ends. The CDR3 region is CASSYGVAHAEPLHF. CDR3 DNA sequence: TGTGCCAGCAGCTACGGAGTAGCCCACGCTGAACCCCTCCACTTT.

In its sample, this clone was seen once. The V call is TRBV5-1, the J call TRBJ2-1; D is ambiguous. The germline gives CDR1 SGHRS, CDR2 YFSETQ. The CDR3 loop spans 13 amino acids. Trimming stripped 5 bases from V and 12 bases from J, with 18 bases between. In nucleotides, the CDR3 is TGCGCCAGCAGTACCATGGGCCCCGAAGGGCAGTTCTTC. Its translation is CASSTMGPEGQFF.

This chain joins TRBV20-1 and TRBJ1-2, with D perhaps matching TRBD1 (6 bases). Germline CDR1 is DFQATT and CDR2 is SNEGSKA (reference sequence). The length of the CDR3 is 11 residues. Between the trimmed V and J ends, which lost 4 bases and 7 bases, there was a span of 10 bases. For the CDR3, the DNA is TGCAGTGCTACAGGGGCTGGTGGCTACACCTTC. Encoded protein: CSATGAGGYTF.

The chain carries TRBV6-6 and TRBJ1-1; D is undetermined. The CDR3 consists of 14 residues. Trimming left V 1 base short and J 1 base short, with 7 bases between. Per the germline V gene, CDR1 is MNHNY and CDR2 is SVGAGI (reference sequence). CDR3 nucleotide sequence: TGTGCCAGCAGTTACTTGAACGGGAACACTGAAGCTTTCTTT. Protein: CASSYLNGNTEAFF.

This rearrangement joins TRBV7-2 to TRBJ1-3; D gene unclear. CDR1 SGHTA and CDR2 FQGNSA come from the germline V gene. The CDR3 loop spans 15 amino acids. The germline V and J ends were trimmed by 3 bases and 0 bases, with 9 bases remaining between them. Here the CDR3 DNA reads TGTGCCAGCAGCTTTTCAGCTTTCTCTGGAAACACCATATATTTT. Protein sequence: CASSFSAFSGNTIYF.

The genes are TRBV19 and TRBJ2-5; D not certain. The V and J ends lost 2 bases and 5 bases respectively, with 12 bases between them. Per germline, CDR1 LNHDA and CDR2 SQIVND (reference sequence). The CDR3 extends over 14 amino acids. The DNA of the CDR3 is TGTGCCAGTAGTATAACTTTGGCCGGGGAGACCCAGTACTTC. This codes for CASSITLAGETQYF.

As to this clone: A junction boundary mismatches the germline segment, possibly from a read error. The same CDR3 arises from other DNA sequences in this sample as well. V gene TRBV18 combines with J gene TRBJ2-7; no definite D call. In germline, CDR1 is KGHSH, CDR2 LQKENI. This CDR3 contains 11 residues. CDR3 amino acids: CASSSSYEQYF. Here the CDR3 DNA reads TGCGCCAGCTCATCCTCCTACGAGCAGTACTTC.

Here the CDR3 reads CASSRDRYEQYF. The CDR3 DNA follows: TGTGCCAGCAGCAGAGATCGCTACGAGCAGTACTTC. This sequence joins TRBV11-3 and TRBJ2-7; D is ambiguous. The V gene's germline CDR1 is SGHNT and CDR2 YENEEA. This CDR3 region has 12 residues. The ends were cut back, 5 bases at V and 3 bases at J, with 8 bases in the middle.